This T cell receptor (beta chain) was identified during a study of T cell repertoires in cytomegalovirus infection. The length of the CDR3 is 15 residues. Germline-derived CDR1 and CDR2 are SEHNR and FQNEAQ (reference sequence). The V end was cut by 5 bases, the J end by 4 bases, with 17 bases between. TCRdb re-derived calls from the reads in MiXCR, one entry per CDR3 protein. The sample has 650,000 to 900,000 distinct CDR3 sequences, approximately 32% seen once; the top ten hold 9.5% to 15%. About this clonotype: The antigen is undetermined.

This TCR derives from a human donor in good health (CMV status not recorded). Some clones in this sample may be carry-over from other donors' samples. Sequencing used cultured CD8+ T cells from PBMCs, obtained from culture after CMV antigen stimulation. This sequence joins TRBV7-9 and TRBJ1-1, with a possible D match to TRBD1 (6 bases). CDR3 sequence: CASSNYREDGTEAFF. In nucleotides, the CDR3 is TGTGCCAGCAGCAATTACAGGGAAGACGGCACTGAAGCTTTCTTT.